This T cell receptor (beta chain) originates from a study of chemoradiotherapy in HPV16-positive cancers. Over chemoradiotherapy, repertoires were sampled more than once. The CDR3 is made up of 13 amino acids. V lost 0 bases to trimming and J lost 6 bases, with 6 bases between them. Germline V lookup: CDR1 LNHDA, CDR2 SQIVND (reference sequence). Regarding the study as a whole: For HPV16-positive patients, expanding HPV-responsive T cells associated with longer recurrence-free survival.

Here immunoSEQ multiplex PCR was the method, and the copy in TCRdb shows in-frame clones only, minus some. This table has about 11,000 clones, around 75% appearing once. Details on this clone: Its specificity is unknown.

This TCR derives from a human donor with HPV-associated anogenital cancer. Sample collection occurred from a patient who underwent chemoradiotherapy. The V gene is TRBV19, the J gene TRBJ2-4; D uncertain. CDR3 nucleotides: TGTGCCAGTAGTATAGAATCAGGAAACATTCAGTACTTC. Translation gives CASSIESGNIQYF. The whole variable domain, remainder taken from reference TRBV19 and TRBJ2-4, is DGGITQSPKYLFRKEGQNVTLSCEQNLNHDAMYWYRQDPGQGLRLIYYSQIVNDFQKGDIAEGYSVSREKKESFPLTVTSAQKNPTAFYLCASSIESGNIQYFGAGTRLSVL.